A single sample is the source of the 29 T cell receptor beta chains below, sequenced in a study of T cell responses to AZD1222 COVID-19 vaccine. Measured with immunoSEQ multiplex PCR; TCRdb has only the in-frame clones, and not every one. Of around 160,000 clones listed, 91% are singletons. Sequencing was performed on peripheral blood, taken on day 0 of AZD1222 vaccination. These receptors came from an adult in good health.

V and J are TRBV7-2 and TRBJ2-1, with 11 nucleotides matching TRBD2. CDR1 and CDR2 (germline): SGHTA, FQGNSA. Trimming took 5 bases from V and 1 from J; bases not matched to a gene: 4. This CDR3 is 16 amino acids long. The CDR3 DNA follows: TGTGCCAGCAGCGCACTAGCGGGAGTATCCTACAATGAGCAGTTCTTC. This gives the protein CASSALAGVSYNEQFF.

The genes are TRBV11-2 and TRBJ1-1; a possible D gene is TRBD1 (5 bases). The ends were cut back, 0 bases at V and 11 bases at J, with 13 bases in the middle. This CDR3 comprises 13 residues. Looked up from germline, CDR1 is SGHAT and CDR2 is FQNNGV. The CDR3 region is CASSLESWGRAFF. CDR3 DNA: TGTGCCAGCAGCTTAGAATCGTGGGGCCGGGCTTTCTTT.

This rearrangement joins TRBV19 to TRBJ2-3; D ambiguous. The CDR3 is 13 amino acids. Trimming cost V 6 bases and J 3 bases, with 10 bases left between them. From germline, CDR1 is LNHDA and CDR2 SQIVND (reference sequence). The CDR3 DNA reads as TGTGCCAGTAGCCCCCAGGTAACAGATACGCAGTATTTT. As protein: CASSPQVTDTQYF. Complete variable domain (other parts from reference TRBV19 and TRBJ2-3): DGGITQSPKYLFRKEGQNVTLSCEQNLNHDAMYWYRQDPGQGLRLIYYSQIVNDFQKGDIAEGYSVSREKKESFPLTVTSAQKNPTAFYLCASSPQVTDTQYFGPGTRLTVL.

This clone occurred a few times. The chain has TRBV4-1 and TRBJ2-2; 10 nucleotides match TRBD2. V dropped 0 bases and J dropped 6; count of bases not matched to a gene: 4. This CDR3 region has 16 residues. In germline, CDR1 is MGHRA, CDR2 YSYEKL. Here the CDR3 DNA reads TGCGCCAGCAGCCAAGATCCTAGCGGGAGACCCGGGGAGCTGTTTTTT. Encoded protein: CASSQDPSGRPGELFF.

The gene calls are TRBV6-6 and TRBJ2-3; D gene uncertain. Looked up from germline, CDR1 is MNHNY and CDR2 is SVGAGI (reference sequence). Trimming pared 2 bases from V and 0 bases from J, leaving 3 bases between. The length of the CDR3 is 13 residues. The CDR3 bases are TGTGCCAGCAGTTACGTAAGCACAGATACGCAGTATTTT. Its protein product is CASSYVSTDTQYF.

The V gene is TRBV6-5, the J gene TRBJ2-2, with 9 bases that match TRBD1. After removal of 7 bases from V and 3 bases from J, the junction contained 3 bases not matched to a gene. CDR1 MNHEY and CDR2 SVGAGI come from the germline V gene. This CDR3 has 14 residues. CDR3 sequence: CASMDRGYTGELFF. The CDR3 region has the DNA TGTGCCAGCATGGACAGGGGATACACCGGGGAGCTGTTTTTT.

This sequence joins TRBV7-2 and TRBJ1-5; 9 bases match TRBD1. Per germline, CDR1 SGHTA and CDR2 FQGNSA. V lost 4 bases and J lost 6; bases outside the gene matches: 4. This CDR3 region has 14 residues. CDR3 region: CASSSGQGGQPQHF. CDR3 nucleotides: TGTGCCAGCAGCTCGGGACAGGGAGGTCAGCCCCAGCATTTT.

Only one count was recorded for this clone. Within the sample, other DNA sequences also encode this same CDR3. The rearrangement links TRBV27 to TRBJ2-1; 14 bases match TRBD2. This CDR3 has 15 amino acids. Per the germline V gene, CDR1 is MNHEY and CDR2 is SMNVEV (reference sequence). V gave up 4 bases and J gave up 9 bases; unmatched junction bases: 5. The CDR3 loop reads CASSSGTSGRGEQFF. CDR3 in DNA: TGTGCCAGCAGTTCCGGGACTAGCGGGAGAGGTGAGCAGTTCTTC.

The chain links TRBV5-1 to TRBJ2-3; 10 positions match TRBD1. In germline, CDR1 is SGHRS, CDR2 YFSETQ. The CDR3 extends over 15 amino acids. V gave up 4 bases and J gave up 6 bases; unmatched junction bases: 8. The CDR3 DNA follows: TGCGCCAGCAGCCTCTTGACAGGGGGCAGGGATACGCAGTATTTT. Translating gives CASSLLTGGRDTQYF.

The chain combines TRBV4-3 with TRBJ1-6, with D unresolved. This CDR3 has 15 residues. The germline V gene encodes CDR1 LGHNA and CDR2 YSLEER. V lost 0 bases and J 8 bases, leaving 11 bases between the germline ends. DNA for the CDR3: TGCGCCAGCAGCCAAGACGGCAGTATGGATTCACCCCTCCACTTT. It specifies CASSQDGSMDSPLHF.

The rearrangement uses TRBV19 and TRBJ2-3; D gene ambiguous. The CDR3 is made up of 11 amino acids. Germline V gene lookup returns CDR1 LNHDA and CDR2 SQIVND (reference sequence). The germline V and J ends were trimmed by 0 bases and 8 bases, with 3 bases remaining between them. The CDR3 sequence: CASSIELTQYF. CDR3 coding DNA: TGTGCCAGTAGTATAGAGCTTACGCAGTATTTT.

This clone was picked up one time. The rearrangement uses TRBV7-2 and TRBJ2-1; 11 bases fit TRBD2. Germline CDR1 is SGHTA and CDR2 is FQGNSA. The CDR3 is 19 residues long. Trimming took 5 bases from V and 2 from J; bases not matched to a gene: 14. The CDR3 nucleotides read TGTGCCAGCAGCACCCACCCAGTAGCGGGAGGGGCGGCCTACAATGAGCAGTTCTTC. Translating gives CASSTHPVAGGAAYNEQFF.

The chain combines TRBV19 with TRBJ2-7, with TRBD2 matching 9 bases. The germline gives CDR1 LNHDA, CDR2 SQIVND (reference sequence). The ends lost 3 bases at V and 3 bases at J; junction bases unmatched: 12. This CDR3 region has 17 residues. This CDR3 reads CASSIRRGGRANYEQYF. The DNA of the CDR3 is TGTGCCAGTAGTATCCGAAGAGGCGGGAGGGCAAACTACGAGCAGTACTTC.

The genes are TRBV6-2 or TRBV6-3 and TRBJ2-5; D not certain. CDR1 and CDR2 from the germline V gene are MNHEY and SVGEGT. V shed 5 bases and J shed 1 base, with 14 bases lying between them. The CDR3 loop spans 15 amino acids. In nucleotides, the CDR3 is TGTGCCAGCAGTCGGAACCGACTCCTCCAAGAGACCCAGTACTTC. Protein product: CASSRNRLLQETQYF.

V and J are TRBV30 and TRBJ1-4; D is undetermined. This CDR3 region has 12 residues. The germline CDR1 and CDR2 sequences are GTSNPN and SVGIG (reference sequence). The V and J ends lost 1 base and 6 bases respectively, with 6 bases between them. CDR3 protein: CAWSERDEKLFF. CDR3 DNA sequence: TGTGCCTGGAGTGAGAGGGATGAAAAACTGTTTTTT.

The chain recombines TRBV18 with TRBJ1-6; D is uncertain. With 4 bases removed from V and 8 bases from J, the gap between germline ends came to 21 bases. CDR3 length equals 17 residues. Germline lookup yields CDR1 KGHSH and CDR2 LQKENI. CDR3 nucleotides: TGTGCCAGCTCACTTCTTCCGGTGGGTTTTGTGGATTCACCCCTCCACTTT. Residues: CASSLLPVGFVDSPLHF.

The V call is TRBV28, the J call TRBJ2-3, with 7 positions matching TRBD2. The CDR3 is made up of 15 amino acids. Germline V gene lookup returns CDR1 MDHEN and CDR2 SYDVKM. V was clipped by 8 bases and J by 7 bases; unmatched bases: 15. In nucleotides, the CDR3 is TGTGCCAGCGGGCCCCAAGGCGGGAGAAAAAATACGCAGTATTTT. Translation gives CASGPQGGRKNTQYF.

The chain employs TRBV7-2 and TRBJ1-1; TRBD1 agrees at 7 bases. This CDR3 is 13 amino acids long. Trimming cost V 4 bases and J 12 bases; bases outside gene matches: 11. CDR1 is SGHTA, CDR2 FQGNSA, per germline. This CDR3 reads CASSSREGGETFF. Written as DNA, the CDR3 is TGTGCCAGCAGCTCTCGGGAAGGGGGCGAAACTTTCTTT. The whole variable domain, remainder taken from reference TRBV7-2 and TRBJ1-1, is GAGVSQSPSNKVTEKGKDVELRCDPISGHTALYWYRQSLGQGLEFLIYFQGNSAPDKSGLPSDRFSAERTGGSVSTLTIQRTQQEDSAVYLCASSSREGGETFFGQGTRLTVV.

The chain recombines TRBV28 with TRBJ2-7; possible D gene TRBD2, 6 bases. The V gene's germline CDR1 is MDHEN and CDR2 SYDVKM. The CDR3 contains 14 residues. V dropped 4 bases and J dropped 4 bases, with 14 bases sitting between them. The CDR3 loop is CASSYLGGDYEQYF. Here the CDR3 DNA reads TGTGCCAGCAGTTATTTAGGAGGGGATTACGAGCAGTACTTC.

The chain employs TRBV4-3 and TRBJ1-2; D is unresolved. V was pared by 1 base and J by 6 bases, with 12 bases between. Germline V gene sequence: CDR1 LGHNA, CDR2 YSLEER. The CDR3 sequence is 14 residues long. CDR3 DNA sequence: TGCGCCAGCAGCCAAGGGTCTGGGATAGATGGCTACACCTTC. Its protein product is CASSQGSGIDGYTF.

The chain couples TRBV3-1 (or the pseudogene TRBV3-2) to TRBJ2-3; the match to TRBD2 covers 12 bases. The length of the CDR3 is 18 residues. With 0 bases clipped from V and 3 bases from J, the junction kept 7 bases outside the gene matches. Germline V gene lookup returns CDR1 LGHDT and CDR2 YNNKEL (reference sequence). CDR3 sequence reads: CASSQEGLAGWGTDTQYF. As DNA, the CDR3 is TGTGCCAGCAGCCAAGAGGGACTAGCGGGCTGGGGAACAGATACGCAGTATTTT.

V gene TRBV7-2 combines with J gene TRBJ2-1; D is undetermined. Per the germline V gene, CDR1 is SGHTA and CDR2 is FQGNSA. The CDR3 has 15 amino acids. V was cut by 6 bases and J by 5 bases, with 17 bases left in between. In DNA, the CDR3 is TGTGCCAGCAGGTTGACGGGTGAGATTGACAATGAGCAGTTCTTC. Encoded protein: CASRLTGEIDNEQFF.

This chain connects TRBV6-5 to TRBJ1-6; D perhaps matches TRBD1 (5 bases). V was clipped by 6 bases and J by 0 bases, with 9 bases between them. This CDR3 has 15 residues. The germline gives CDR1 MNHEY, CDR2 SVGAGI. In nucleotides, the CDR3 is TGTGCCAGCAGGACAGAGAGCTCCTATAATTCACCCCTCCACTTT. This translates into CASRTESSYNSPLHF.

The chain uses TRBV7-2 and TRBJ1-1; TRBD1 matches at 10 bases. The CDR3 loop spans 15 amino acids. V shed 3 bases, J shed 5 bases, and the junction held 6 bases outside the gene matches. The germline CDR1 and CDR2 sequences are SGHTA and FQGNSA. The CDR3 nucleotides read TGTGCCAGCAGCTTCCGGGACAGGGGTCTGACTGAAGCTTTCTTT. It yields the protein CASSFRDRGLTEAFF.

This rearrangement joins TRBV9 to TRBJ2-1; 8 bases agree with TRBD1. Germline V lookup: CDR1 SGDLS, CDR2 YYNGEE. The CDR3 length is 12 residues. J lost 8 bases, V lost 3 bases, and 1 base had no gene match. CDR3 DNA: TGTGCCAGCAGCGGACAGGGGCATGAGCAGTTCTTC. Translation: CASSGQGHEQFF.

This clone was seen only once. One end of the junction does not line up with germline, which may come from a read error. This chain joins TRBV19 and TRBJ1-4; D possibly corresponds to TRBD1 (6 bases). Germline lookup yields CDR1 LNHDA and CDR2 SQIVND (reference sequence). The CDR3 is 15 residues long. This CDR3 reads CASRIGGSTNEKLFF. The CDR3 DNA reads as TGTGCCAGTAGGATAGGGGGGTCGACTAATGAAAAACTGTTTTTT.

This rearrangement joins TRBV19 to TRBJ2-5; 11 positions match TRBD2. Germline CDR1 is LNHDA and CDR2 is SQIVND (reference sequence). V was clipped by 5 bases and J by 1 base; unmatched bases: 3. The CDR3 totals 15 residues. CDR3 sequence (DNA): TGTGCCAGTAGTTCTAGCGGGAGGCCCCAAGAGACCCAGTACTTC. The encoded protein is CASSSSGRPQETQYF.

J is TRBJ2-7 and V is TRBV7-2; 7 bases are a match to TRBD2. This CDR3 region has 14 residues. Looked up from germline, CDR1 is SGHTA and CDR2 is FQGNSA. J gave up 3 bases and V 2 bases, and 4 bases lay outside the gene matches. CDR3 in DNA: TGTGCCAGCAGCTTATTTCGGGGGGTCTACGAGCAGTACTTC. It yields the protein CASSLFRGVYEQYF.

V and J are TRBV4-1 and TRBJ2-6, with TRBD1 matching 7 bases. This CDR3 region has 19 residues. V lost 0 bases and J lost 0; bases outside the gene matches: 8. Per germline, CDR1 MGHRA and CDR2 YSYEKL. The CDR3 DNA reads TGCGCCAGCAGCCAAGATCCCGGGACAGCCGCCTCTGGGGCCAACGTCCTGACTTTC. It yields the protein CASSQDPGTAASGANVLTF.